This entry lists 5 T cell receptor beta chains sequenced from one sample in a study of cytomegalovirus exposure and HLA in healthy donors (dated by TCRdb to about 2017). The library was produced with the immunoSEQ multiplex PCR assay. A mixture of 60 forward primers for TCR Vbeta segments and 13 reverse primers for TCR Jbeta segments was used in the multiplex PCR. TCRdb retrieved this table from immuneACCESS and kept in-frame rearrangements only. Not all clones are present; in checked studies, unresolved V genes account for under half, and no reason is known for the remainder. The sample table records about 75,000 clones; roughly four fifths of these occur just once. Together, the top ten hold about 1.9% of the sample. Sequenced sample: PBMCs. These receptor sequences come from a man younger than 30 in good health and CMV-seronegative.

This clone was seen a single time. DNA of the CDR3: TGTGCCAGTAGCCCAGGAGGTAGCAATCAGCCCCAGCATTTT. Protein product: CASSPGGSNQPQHF. J is TRBJ1-5 and V is TRBV19, with D uncertain. The CDR3 totals 14 residues. V lost 6 bases and J 0 bases, leaving 9 bases between the germline ends. Germline assignment: CDR1 LNHDA and CDR2 SQIVND (reference sequence). Supplemented by reference TRBV19 and TRBJ1-5, the full variable domain reads DGGITQSPKYLFRKEGQNVTLSCEQNLNHDAMYWYRQDPGQGLRLIYYSQIVNDFQKGDIAEGYSVSREKKESFPLTVTSAQKNPTAFYLCASSPGGSNQPQHFGDGTRLSIL.

The chain uses TRBV9 and TRBJ2-3, with 7 bases aligning to TRBD1. Trimming cost V 1 base and J 5 bases; bases outside gene matches: 4. CDR1 is SGDLS, CDR2 YYNGEE, per germline. The CDR3 covers 14 residues. CDR3 protein: CASSVRGRGDTQYF. The CDR3 DNA sequence: TGTGCCAGCAGCGTAAGGGGGCGCGGAGATACGCAGTATTTT.

The sample holds a few counts of this clone. Written as DNA, the CDR3 is TGTGCCACCCTCTTTATAGCGGGAGGGATGGGCGAGCAGTACTTC. This sequence encodes CATLFIAGGMGEQYF. The chain combines TRBV6-6 with TRBJ2-7, with 11 nucleotides matching TRBD2. V lost 10 bases to trimming and J lost 6 bases; unmatched junction nucleotides: 14. Germline values: CDR1 MNHNY, CDR2 SVGAGI (reference sequence). The length of the CDR3 is 15 residues.

The chain links TRBV7-2 to TRBJ2-7; D may be TRBD2 (6 bases). V was cut by 3 bases and J by 2 bases, with 11 bases left in between. From germline, CDR1 is SGHTA and CDR2 FQGNSA. This CDR3 has 14 amino acids. CDR3 region: CASSFGRDTYEQYF. The CDR3, as DNA: TGTGCCAGCAGCTTTGGGCGGGATACCTACGAGCAGTACTTC.

Comment on this clone: Germline is not matched at one junction end, which may reflect a read error. V gene TRBV5-4 combines with J gene TRBJ2-7; D is possibly TRBD2 (7 bases). Germline V CDR1 and CDR2: SGHNT, YYREEE (reference sequence). This CDR3 region has 17 residues. Here the CDR3 reads CVSSLEGGGDNSYEQYF. The DNA of the CDR3 is TGTGTCAGCAGCTTGGAGGGGGGAGGGGACAACTCCTACGAGCAGTACTTC.